This TCR beta chain was documented in a study of T-cell memory formation after mild COVID-19. The study, taken as a whole, reports: Pre-infection memory contained some responding clones, which suggested that cross-reactive memory had joined.

The germline V gene has CDR1 MDHEN and CDR2 SYDVKM. The CDR3 runs to 13 residues. The ends were cut back, 8 bases at V and 6 bases at J, with 14 bases in the middle. Via MiXCR, TCRdb re-called the 5' RACE reads, giving one row per CDR3 protein. There are about 410,000 distinct CDR3 sequences in the sample; under 25% occur only once, and around 13% lies in the top ten. Comments on this clonotype: The antigen is undetermined.

This clonotype was obtained from an adult woman who had mild COVID-19 (a few samples of this study predate the infection). Cell type and time point are not known. The chain uses TRBV28 and TRBJ2-1, with D possibly matching TRBD2 (6 bases). Specimen: PBMCs or a T cell subset sorted from them (not recorded which). The CDR3 here is CASGTWGGNEQFF. CDR3 sequence (DNA): TGTGCCAGCGGGACGTGGGGAGGCAATGAGCAGTTCTTC.